Reported below is one T cell receptor beta chain. These data originate in a study of T cells in tuberculosis. Data came from immunoSEQ multiplex PCR; TCRdb stores just in-frame clones and leaves some out. The table lists 30,000 to 35,000 clones, approximately 90% of them singletons. Trimming removed 4 bases at V and 4 bases at J, with 16 bases between. Per germline, CDR1 MDHEN and CDR2 SYDVKM. This CDR3 is 15 amino acids long. Sequenced: PBMCs. The chain carries TRBV28 and TRBJ1-2; D may be TRBD1 (5 bases). This sequence was found in a donor between 10 and 35 years old with latent tuberculosis or without tuberculosis infection. The CDR3 spells CASSSQRGGLYGYTF. The DNA for the CDR3 is TGTGCCAGCAGTTCCCAGCGGGGGGGTCTCTATGGCTACACCTTC.